What follows are 13 T cell receptor beta chains derived from one specimen sequenced in a study of blood T cell repertoires in COVID-19. Repertoires were generated with immunoSEQ multiplex PCR, while TCRdb's copy carries only in-frame clones and drops some. The table lists 250,000 to 350,000 clones, 85% to 90% of them singletons. The sequencing sample was made of PBMCs or T cells enriched from blood (not recorded which). Every receptor here comes from a woman aged 60 to 75 in a cohort exposed to, infected with or recovered from COVID-19 (not recorded which).

The chain employs TRBV11-2 and TRBJ2-3, with unresolved D. The germline CDR1 and CDR2 sequences are SGHAT and FQNNGV. This CDR3 has 11 amino acids. V lost 3 bases, J lost 5 bases, and 3 bases lay in between. The CDR3 coding sequence is TGTGCCAGCAGCTTTAAAGATACGCAGTATTTT. It codes for CASSFKDTQYF.

This sequence joins TRBV27 and TRBJ1-6, with D possibly TRBD1 on 6 matching bases. Per the germline V gene, CDR1 is MNHEY and CDR2 is SMNVEV (reference sequence). V was clipped by 5 bases and J by 7 bases, with 6 bases between them. The CDR3 runs 12 residues. Here the CDR3 DNA reads TGTGCCAGCAGTACAGGGAATTCACCCCTCCACTTT. Its protein product is CASSTGNSPLHF.

The sample holds one count of this clone. This sequence joins TRBV2 and TRBJ1-5; 12 bases fit TRBD1. The CDR3 loop spans 15 amino acids. The V and J ends lost 7 bases and 6 bases, in that order; junction bases with no gene match: 7. Germline V lookup: CDR1 SNHLY, CDR2 FYNNEI. CDR3 in DNA: TGTGCCAGCATGAGGGACAGGGGGCAGGGTCAGCCCCAGCATTTT. Translated: CASMRDRGQGQPQHF.

The V call is TRBV19, the J call TRBJ2-1; perhaps TRBD2 as D (7 bases). This CDR3 is built from 16 residues. Between the trimmed V and J ends, which lost 1 base and 8 bases, there was a span of 18 bases. Germline V gene lookup returns CDR1 LNHDA and CDR2 SQIVND (reference sequence). The CDR3 nucleotides are TGTGCCAGTAGTATAGTTTTAGGGGGGGGAACTCATGAGCAGTTCTTC. Its protein product is CASSIVLGGGTHEQFF.

This chain joins TRBV4-2 and TRBJ2-1; 7 nucleotides match TRBD2. Germline CDR1 is LGHNA and CDR2 is YNFKEQ. The CDR3 loop spans 13 amino acids. V dropped 4 bases and J dropped 8; count of bases not matched to a gene: 5. CDR3 sequence (DNA): TGTGCCAGCAGCCCGGGACTATCGGATGAGCAGTTCTTC. Amino acids: CASSPGLSDEQFF.

The rearrangement joins TRBV10-3 to TRBJ2-7; the D gene is possibly TRBD2 (6 bases). The CDR3 runs 14 residues. V was pared by 3 bases and J by 4 bases, with 13 bases between. The germline V gene encodes CDR1 ENHRY and CDR2 SYGVKD. The CDR3 coding sequence is TGTGCCATCAGTGAAACAGGAGGGCCTTACGAGCAGTACTTC. Protein sequence: CAISETGGPYEQYF.

This sequence joins TRBV4-2 and TRBJ2-7, with D possibly being TRBD2 (5 bases). V was pared by 5 bases and J by 2 bases, with 16 bases between. Germline V gene lookup returns CDR1 LGHNA and CDR2 YNFKEQ. CDR3 length: 15 amino acids. Here the CDR3 DNA reads TGTGCCAGCAGCAGGTCCTCGGCGGGCCCCTACGAGCAGTACTTC. It is translated as CASSRSSAGPYEQYF.

The chain joins TRBV15 to TRBJ2-5, with D perhaps TRBD2 (5 bases). V was shortened by 1 base and J by 1 base, with 13 bases between the two germline ends. The CDR3 covers 16 residues. Germline CDR1 LNHNV, CDR2 YYDKDF (reference sequence). In nucleotides, the CDR3 is TGTGCCACCAGCAGAGGGTCGAACGGACTCCAAGAGACCCAGTACTTC. Amino acids: CATSRGSNGLQETQYF. Supplemented by reference TRBV15 and TRBJ2-5, the full variable domain reads DAMVIQNPRYQVTQFGKPVTLSCSQTLNHNVMYWYQQKSSQAPKLLFHYYDKDFNNEADTPDNFQSRRPNTSFCFLDIRSPGLGDTAMYLCATSRGSNGLQETQYFGPGTRLLVL.

This chain joins TRBV6-5 and TRBJ2-7; D is possibly TRBD2 (6 bases). The CDR3 is 13 amino acids. Germline-derived CDR1 and CDR2 are MNHEY and SVGAGI. V was cut by 8 bases and J by 4 bases, with 15 bases left in between. The CDR3 loop is CASARGMRYEQYF. In nucleotides, the CDR3 is TGTGCCAGCGCGCGGGGAATGCGGTACGAGCAGTACTTC.

V gene TRBV19 combines with J gene TRBJ2-7; no clear D gene. The germline gives CDR1 LNHDA, CDR2 SQIVND (reference sequence). V was trimmed by 9 bases and J by 9 bases, leaving 12 bases between them. The CDR3 contains 10 residues. CDR3 sequence: CASPPVRQYF. The CDR3, as DNA: TGTGCCAGCCCCCCGGTTAGGCAGTACTTC.

The CDR3 coding sequence is TGTGCCAGCAGTCGGACCGACAGTTATGGCTACACCTTC. Residues: CASSRTDSYGYTF. The chain is built from TRBV6-6 and TRBJ1-2; D may be TRBD1 (5 bases). The V and J ends lost 5 bases and 5 bases respectively, with 12 bases between them. The CDR3 runs to 13 residues. Germline V gene lookup returns CDR1 MNHNY and CDR2 SVGAGI (reference sequence).

The V and J genes are TRBV7-9 and TRBJ1-2; 8 bases map to TRBD1. The CDR3 has 16 amino acids. J was trimmed by 4 bases and V by 6 bases; bases with no gene match: 13. Germline-derived CDR1 and CDR2 are SEHNR and FQNEAQ (reference sequence). In DNA, the CDR3 is TGTGCCAGCAGTGCCAAAGGGTCAGGGGGCGGCTATGGCTACACCTTC. Translation: CASSAKGSGGGYGYTF.

J is TRBJ2-1 and V is TRBV7-3, with 12 bases lining up with TRBD2. The CDR3 consists of 15 residues. The trim removed 5 bases at V and 10 bases at J, leaving 9 bases unmatched. Germline V gives CDR1 SGHTA, CDR2 FQGTGA. The CDR3 DNA is TGTGCCAGCAGCCCCAGACTAGCGGGAGTCGGCGAGCAGTTCTTC. This encodes CASSPRLAGVGEQFF.